This entry lists 28 T cell receptor beta chains sequenced from one sample in a study of blood T cell repertoires in COVID-19. Some clones are missing from TCRdb's copy, which holds only in-frame ones; the method was immunoSEQ multiplex PCR. The sample contains 150,000 to 200,000 clones, 82% of which appear only once. The sample comprised PBMCs or T cells enriched from blood (not recorded which). Receptor source: a woman aged 55-70 years with acute COVID-19.

The gene calls are TRBV27 and TRBJ2-3; TRBD2 aligns across 7 bases. Losses at the gene ends were 6 bases for V and 8 bases for J; bases not matched to a gene: 5. Germline V gene data show CDR1 as MNHEY and CDR2 as SMNVEV (reference sequence). This CDR3 is built from 12 residues. CDR3 sequence: CASSTPGGTQYF. The CDR3 nucleotides read TGTGCCAGCAGCACCCCGGGAGGTACGCAGTATTTT.

The chain employs TRBV21-1 and TRBJ2-4; the tabulated D call, TRBD2, remains unverified against the DNA. TRBV21-1 is a listed pseudogene. This CDR3 is 20 amino acids long. CDR3 loop: CASSCREFQPLKLAKNIQYF. The CDR3 DNA sequence: TGTGCCAGCAGCTGTCGGGAGTTCCAACCTCTTAAACTAGCCAAAAACATTCAGTACTTC.

The sample holds many counts of this clone. J is TRBJ1-5 and V is TRBV30; D is perhaps TRBD1 (6 bases). Per the germline V gene, CDR1 is GTSNPN and CDR2 is SVGIG (reference sequence). The CDR3 is 15 residues long. V was trimmed by 1 base and J by 0 bases, leaving 10 bases between them. DNA for the CDR3: TGTGCCTGGAGTGAGGGACACAATAGCAATCAGCCCCAGCATTTT. Residues: CAWSEGHNSNQPQHF.

The V call is TRBV18, the J call TRBJ2-3; D ambiguous. This CDR3 has 15 amino acids. Per the germline V gene, CDR1 is KGHSH and CDR2 is LQKENI. V gave up 0 bases and J gave up 1 base, with 8 bases separating them. CDR3 nucleotide sequence: TGTGCCAGCTCACCACCGGCGGCCCGCACAGATACGCAGTATTTT. Translated: CASSPPAARTDTQYF.

This chain uses TRBV27 with TRBJ1-2, with D unresolved. Germline CDR1 MNHEY, CDR2 SMNVEV (reference sequence). The CDR3 length is 14 residues. Trimming took 3 bases from V and 2 from J, leaving 10 bases between them. The CDR3 loop is CASSFKGGNYGYTF. The CDR3 DNA sequence: TGTGCCAGCAGTTTCAAGGGAGGGAACTATGGCTACACCTTC.

The chain combines TRBV18 with TRBJ1-6; TRBD1 aligns across 11 bases. CDR3 length: 15 amino acids. CDR1 KGHSH and CDR2 LQKENI come from the germline V gene. The J segment lost 9 bases and the V segment lost 2 bases, leaving 3 bases of the junction unmatched. CDR3 in DNA: TGTGCCAGCTCACCATCGGGACAGGGGGTTTCACCCCTCCACTTT. Translation: CASSPSGQGVSPLHF.

The rearrangement links TRBV3-1 (or the pseudogene TRBV3-2) to TRBJ2-1, with TRBD2 matching 8 bases. The CDR3 loop spans 16 amino acids. Germline lookup yields CDR1 LGHDT and CDR2 YNNKEL (reference sequence). V shed 5 bases, J shed 6 bases, and the junction held 12 bases outside the gene matches. In DNA form, the CDR3 reads TGTGCCAGCAGCAGATTAAGCGGGGGAACCGGCAATGAGCAGTTCTTC. Translating it yields CASSRLSGGTGNEQFF.

The chain recombines TRBV27 with TRBJ1-4, with unresolved D. CDR1 and CDR2 (germline): MNHEY, SMNVEV (reference sequence). V lost 2 bases to trimming and J lost 0 bases, with 13 bases between them. The CDR3 runs to 17 residues. CDR3 residues: CASSLRMWEATNEKLFF. CDR3 DNA: TGTGCCAGCAGTTTAAGGATGTGGGAGGCAACTAATGAAAAACTGTTTTTT.

The rearrangement links TRBV18 to TRBJ2-1; 11 bases align to TRBD2. CDR1 is KGHSH, CDR2 LQKENI, per germline. The V gene end was trimmed by 2 bases and the J gene end by 9 bases; junction bases not matched to a gene: 6. The CDR3 contains 15 residues. The CDR3 coding sequence is TGTGCCAGCTCACCAATAGCGGGAGGGCCCTCTGAGCAGTTCTTC. Residues: CASSPIAGGPSEQFF.

The chain carries TRBV24-1 and TRBJ2-3, with a tentative D call TRBD1 (7 bases). Germline V gene data show CDR1 as KGHDR and CDR2 as SFDVKD. The V end lost 3 bases, the J end lost 1 base, and 13 bases lay between the germline ends. The CDR3 contains 16 residues. For the CDR3, the DNA is TGTGCCACCAGTGATCCCCAGGGGGGAGGCACAGATACGCAGTATTTT. Translating it yields CATSDPQGGGTDTQYF.

The V call is TRBV14, the J call TRBJ1-4; perhaps TRBD1 as D (5 bases). Trimming took off 2 bases at V and 7 bases at J, with 8 bases between the two ends. The CDR3 has 13 amino acids. Germline CDR1 reads SGHDN; CDR2 reads FVKESK. The DNA of the CDR3 is TGTGCCAGCAGCCAACGGGGGAGTGAAAAACTGTTTTTT. Amino acids: CASSQRGSEKLFF.

The V gene is TRBV7-6, the J gene TRBJ2-2, with 9 bases lining up with TRBD1. From germline, CDR1 is SGHVS and CDR2 FNYEAQ. The CDR3 has 16 residues. With 5 bases clipped from V and 2 bases from J, the junction kept 6 bases outside the gene matches. As DNA, the CDR3 is TGTGCCAGCAGCCGACAACAGGGGGCCAACACCGGGGAGCTGTTTTTT. Protein: CASSRQQGANTGELFF. Variable domain in full (rest from reference TRBV7-6 and TRBJ2-2): GAGVSQSPRYKVTKRGQDVALRCDPISGHVSLYWYRQALGQGPEFLTYFNYEAQQDKSGLPNDRFSAERPEGSISTLTIQRTEQRDSAMYRCASSRQQGANTGELFFGEGSRLTVL.

The chain employs TRBV5-1 and TRBJ2-7; 7 bases are shared with TRBD1. The CDR3 length is 14 residues. The ends lost 9 bases at V and 4 bases at J; junction bases unmatched: 13. CDR1 is SGHRS and CDR2 is YFSETQ in the germline V gene. The CDR3 region is CATHKTGCAYEQYV. The CDR3 coding sequence is TGCGCCACCCACAAGACAGGGTGTGCGTACGAGCAGTACGTC.

The chain joins TRBV6-5 to TRBJ1-2, with TRBD1 matching over 11 bases. The CDR3 contains 16 residues. Germline V gives CDR1 MNHEY, CDR2 SVGAGI. V dropped 2 bases and J dropped 3; count of bases not matched to a gene: 5. CDR3 sequence (DNA): TGTGCCAGCAGTTACCGGGACAGGGGGAGTTACTATGGCTACACCTTC. This translates into CASSYRDRGSYYGYTF.

Only one count was recorded for this clone. This chain joins TRBV4-2 and TRBJ1-5; 8 bases fit TRBD1. This CDR3 is 14 amino acids long. Looked up from germline, CDR1 is LGHNA and CDR2 is YNFKEQ. Trimming cost V 4 bases and J 6 bases; bases outside gene matches: 5. The CDR3 DNA reads TGTGCCAGCAGCCTCGGACAGGGAGGTCAGCCCCAGCATTTT. Encoded protein: CASSLGQGGQPQHF.

V gene TRBV19 combines with J gene TRBJ1-4, with D unclear. This CDR3 is 13 amino acids long. The germline V gene encodes CDR1 LNHDA and CDR2 SQIVND (reference sequence). Trimming took off 11 bases at V and 0 bases at J, with 10 bases between the two ends. CDR3 in amino acids: CASAGTTNEKLFF. The CDR3 DNA sequence: TGTGCCTCTGCCGGGACAACTAATGAAAAACTGTTTTTT.

This clone appeared a few times. The chain employs TRBV18 and TRBJ2-2, with 7 bases matching TRBD1. The CDR3 is made up of 13 amino acids. Germline CDR1 and CDR2: KGHSH and LQKENI. Trimming took 6 bases from V and 7 from J; bases not matched to a gene: 5. The CDR3 loop reads CASSEQGDGELFF. CDR3 bases: TGTGCCAGCTCGGAGCAGGGGGACGGGGAGCTGTTTTTT. Full variable domain (rest looked up from reference TRBV18 and TRBJ2-2): NAGVMQNPRHLVRRRGQEARLRCSPMKGHSHVYWYRQLPEEGLKFMVYLQKENIIDESGMPKERFSAEFPKEGPSILRIQQVVRGDSAAYFCASSEQGDGELFFGEGSRLTVL.

V is TRBV12-3 or TRBV12-4 and J is TRBJ2-1; D uncertain. This CDR3 region has 13 residues. Trimming removed 8 bases at V and 4 bases at J, with 12 bases between. The CDR3 DNA reads TGTGCCAGCGGTAACAGCCCTTACAATGAGCAGTTCTTC. This gives the protein CASGNSPYNEQFF.

This clone was detected a few times. The gene calls are TRBV28 and TRBJ2-1; TRBD1 matches 12 bases. Trimming cost V 7 bases and J 8 bases; bases outside gene matches: 12. CDR3 length equals 16 residues. Germline V gene sequence: CDR1 MDHEN, CDR2 SYDVKM. The CDR3 is CASKGGGTGGIYEQFF. CDR3 DNA sequence: TGTGCCAGCAAGGGAGGGGGGACAGGGGGCATCTATGAGCAGTTCTTC.

The genes are TRBV10-3 and TRBJ2-1, with TRBD1 identical over 9 bases. Per germline, CDR1 ENHRY and CDR2 SYGVKD. This CDR3 is built from 15 residues. After removal of 5 bases from V and 2 bases from J, the junction contained 4 bases not matched to a gene. For the CDR3, the DNA is TGTGCCATCAGTTCCGGGACAGGGCCCTACAATGAGCAGTTCTTC. Its protein product is CAISSGTGPYNEQFF.

This chain connects TRBV18 to TRBJ1-4; tentatively, D is TRBD1 (5 bases). The germline CDR1 and CDR2 sequences are KGHSH and LQKENI. V gave up 3 bases and J gave up 1 base, with 9 bases separating them. The CDR3 consists of 15 residues. The CDR3, as DNA: TGTGCCAGCTCACCCCAGGGTGGAACTAATGAAAAACTGTTTTTT. The encoded protein is CASSPQGGTNEKLFF.

The rearrangement links TRBV20-1 to TRBJ2-2; 11 bases map to TRBD2. CDR3 length: 14 amino acids. The ends lost 3 bases at V and 7 bases at J; junction bases unmatched: 4. Germline-derived CDR1 and CDR2 are DFQATT and SNEGSKA (reference sequence). DNA for the CDR3: TGCAGTGCTAGTATGACTAGCGGGGTCGGGGAGCTGTTTTTT. Its translation: CSASMTSGVGELFF.

The chain employs TRBV28 and TRBJ2-1; 9 bases are shared with TRBD1. Germline loops: CDR1 MDHEN, CDR2 SYDVKM. This CDR3 spans 16 amino acids. With 6 bases clipped from V and 5 bases from J, the junction kept 11 bases outside the gene matches. CDR3 nucleotides: TGTGCCAGCAGCTTCCCCGGGACAGGGTCTGACAATGAGCAGTTCTTC. Translating gives CASSFPGTGSDNEQFF.

In its sample, this clone was seen once. The chain is built from TRBV19 and TRBJ1-4; the D is unclear. The CDR3 is 16 residues long. V lost 7 bases and J lost 7, with 22 bases in between. Germline-derived CDR1 and CDR2 are LNHDA and SQIVND (reference sequence). The CDR3 DNA is TGTGCCAGTACCATCCCCACTTCCGGGAGAGCTGAAAAACTGTTTTTT. This codes for CASTIPTSGRAEKLFF.

This clone was counted between two and nine times. The chain has TRBV4-3 and TRBJ2-2, with D possibly being TRBD1 (6 bases). The germline V gene encodes CDR1 LGHNA and CDR2 YSLEER. There are 18 residues in the CDR3. The V end lost 1 base, the J end lost 6 bases, and 21 bases lay between the germline ends. The CDR3 region is CASSQGSGYREYSGELFF. CDR3 nucleotides: TGCGCCAGCAGCCAAGGATCCGGGTACAGGGAATACTCCGGGGAGCTGTTTTTT.

This chain connects TRBV9 to TRBJ2-1, with D perhaps TRBD2 (6 bases). From germline, CDR1 is SGDLS and CDR2 YYNGEE. The CDR3 covers 14 residues. Trimming cost V 5 bases and J 3 bases, with 12 bases left between them. The CDR3 nucleotides are TGTGCCAGCAGTTTAGCGGCCATCTACAATGAGCAGTTCTTC. It encodes CASSLAAIYNEQFF.

This chain uses TRBV5-1 with TRBJ2-3; 7 nucleotides agree with TRBD2. The CDR3 is 16 residues long. CDR1 is SGHRS and CDR2 is YFSETQ in the germline V gene. V lost 4 bases, J lost 0 bases, and 8 bases stayed unmatched. In DNA, the CDR3 is TGCGCCAGCAGCCGCCTCGGCGGGGGAAGCACAGATACGCAGTATTTT. Encoded protein: CASSRLGGGSTDTQYF.

This sequence joins TRBV4-2 and TRBJ1-1; tentatively, D is TRBD1 (5 bases). The CDR3 is 15 residues long. V shed 1 base and J shed 5 bases, with 14 bases lying between them. The germline gives CDR1 LGHNA, CDR2 YNFKEQ. Here the CDR3 DNA reads TGTGCCAGCAGCCAAGTTAAGGCCCGGGGGACTGAAGCTTTCTTT. Amino acid sequence: CASSQVKARGTEAFF.